This passage covers 31 T cell receptor beta chains from one sample sequenced in a study of cytomegalovirus exposure and HLA in healthy donors (dated by TCRdb to 2015 to 2018). Libraries were prepared through the immunoSEQ multiplex PCR assay. For the multiplex PCR, a mixture combining 60 forward primers for TCR Vbeta segments and 13 reverse primers for TCR Jbeta segments was used. TCRdb carries this immuneACCESS record with in-frame sequences only. Its versions omit some clonotypes, under half of them owing to an unresolved V gene in the studies checked, with the rest unexplained. The sample has 65,000 to 95,000 clones on record, roughly 78% of them singletons. In total, the top ten clones hold 2% to 3% of the sample. Sequencing input: PBMCs. These receptors were taken from a man younger than 40 in good health and CMV-seronegative.

The V gene is TRBV7-9, the J gene TRBJ2-5; a weak D match, TRBD1 (6 bases). CDR3 length: 15 residues. The V end was cut by 0 bases, the J end by 3 bases, with 11 bases between. Germline V gives CDR1 SEHNR, CDR2 FQNEAQ (reference sequence). CDR3 region: CASSLARGSKETQYF. CDR3 in DNA: TGTGCCAGCAGCTTAGCGAGGGGGTCTAAAGAGACCCAGTACTTC.

This sequence joins TRBV18 and TRBJ2-7, with 8 bases lining up with TRBD2. Trimming at V came to 1 base and at J to 3 bases, leaving 14 bases not matched to a gene. Germline CDR1 KGHSH, CDR2 LQKENI. The CDR3 loop spans 18 amino acids. The CDR3 spells CASSPQAAGDDVGYEQYF. As DNA, the CDR3 is TGTGCCAGCTCACCACAAGCAGCGGGAGACGATGTTGGCTACGAGCAGTACTTC. The whole variable domain, filled in from reference TRBV18 and TRBJ2-7, reads NAGVMQNPRHLVRRRGQEARLRCSPMKGHSHVYWYRQLPEEGLKFMVYLQKENIIDESGMPKERFSAEFPKEGPSILRIQQVVRGDSAAYFCASSPQAAGDDVGYEQYFGPGTRLTVT.

This clone was observed once. The V and J genes are TRBV5-1 and TRBJ1-4; D not certain. The CDR3 contains 16 residues. Germline CDR1 is SGHRS and CDR2 is YFSETQ. Trimming stripped 4 bases from V and 5 bases from J, with 18 bases between. The CDR3 DNA sequence: TGCGCCAGCAGCGGAAATGTACAGAGTAGGAATGAAAAACTGTTTTTT. As protein: CASSGNVQSRNEKLFF. Variable domain in full (rest from reference TRBV5-1 and TRBJ1-4): KAGVTQTPRYLIKTRGQQVTLSCSPISGHRSVSWYQQTPGQGLQFLFEYFSETQRNKGNFPGRFSGRQFSNSRSEMNVSTLELGDSALYLCASSGNVQSRNEKLFFGSGTQLSVL.

The rearrangement links TRBV7-9 to TRBJ2-1; D is perhaps TRBD2 (6 bases). V gave up 0 bases and J gave up 8 bases, with 20 bases separating them. This CDR3 contains 17 residues. Germline CDR1 SEHNR, CDR2 FQNEAQ (reference sequence). The CDR3 DNA is TGTGCCAGCAGCTTAGCAAGGGCGGGAACCCGGGATGATGAGCAGTTCTTC. It yields the protein CASSLARAGTRDDEQFF. The full variable domain, rest sourced from reference TRBV7-9 and TRBJ2-1, is DTGVSQNPRHKITKRGQNVTFRCDPISEHNRLYWYRQTLGQGPEFLTYFQNEAQLEKSRLLSDRFSAERPKGSFSTLEIQRTEQGDSAMYLCASSLARAGTRDDEQFFGPGTRLTVL.

This clone occurred a few times. The chain employs TRBV19 and TRBJ1-1, with unresolved D. V lost 7 bases, J lost 11 bases, and 17 bases lay in between. CDR3 size: 12 residues. Germline V lookup: CDR1 LNHDA, CDR2 SQIVND (reference sequence). CDR3 sequence: CASKEVEGWAFF. In DNA form, the CDR3 reads TGTGCCAGTAAAGAGGTGGAGGGTTGGGCTTTCTTT.

This clone was observed once. V and J are TRBV28 and TRBJ2-1; 7 bases align to TRBD1. This CDR3 comprises 14 residues. The V gene's germline CDR1 is MDHEN and CDR2 SYDVKM. V lost 5 bases, J lost 8 bases, and 9 bases stayed unmatched. The DNA for the CDR3 is TGTGCCAGCAGTATACCCGACAGGGCCCATGAGCAGTTCTTC. This translates into CASSIPDRAHEQFF.

The genes are TRBV30 and TRBJ1-3; D perhaps matches TRBD1 (5 bases). CDR1 and CDR2 (germline): GTSNPN, SVGIG (reference sequence). CDR3 length: 16 amino acids. V dropped 2 bases and J dropped 3 bases, with 17 bases sitting between them. The CDR3 sequence: CAWSSGGGTLGNTIYF. The CDR3 DNA reads as TGTGCCTGGAGTTCGGGGGGGGGTACCCTTGGAAACACCATATATTTT.

The chain couples TRBV9 to TRBJ1-2; D might be TRBD1 (6 bases). Trimming removed 5 bases at V and 5 bases at J, with 10 bases between. This CDR3 comprises 12 residues. The germline CDR1 and CDR2 sequences are SGDLS and YYNGEE. The CDR3 DNA reads TGTGCCAGCAGTACAGGGCGATATGGCTACACCTTC. This codes for CASSTGRYGYTF.

The rearrangement links TRBV4-2 to TRBJ2-1; 7 nucleotides agree with TRBD2. Per the germline V gene, CDR1 is LGHNA and CDR2 is YNFKEQ. Unmatched junction bases numbered 9, after V lost 1 base and J lost 9 bases. CDR3 size: 15 residues. CDR3 region: CASSQGGLVAREQFF. The DNA for the CDR3 is TGTGCCAGCAGCCAAGGTGGACTAGTGGCTCGTGAGCAGTTCTTC.

The chain combines TRBV7-2 with TRBJ2-3; D call uncertain. Deletions cut 3 bases from V and 3 bases from J, with 4 bases between. The CDR3 length is 12 residues. The germline V gene has CDR1 SGHTA and CDR2 FQGNSA. The CDR3 sequence is CASSFYTDTQYF. The DNA for the CDR3 is TGTGCCAGCAGCTTTTATACAGATACGCAGTATTTT.

This clone is a singleton in its sample. The chain employs TRBV5-4 and TRBJ2-5; 9 bases are a match to TRBD1. The J call is uncertain, as TRBJ2-7 better fits the DNA end. Germline V CDR1 and CDR2: SGHNT, YYREEE (reference sequence). CDR3 length: 16 amino acids. The CDR3 region has the DNA TGTGCCAGCAGCCGCCCTCCTGGACAGGGGAGGGACGAGCAGTACTTC. Translated, it gives CASSRPPGQGRDEQYF.

This chain joins TRBV2 and TRBJ2-1; the match to TRBD2 covers 11 bases. CDR3 size: 16 residues. Germline assignment: CDR1 SNHLY and CDR2 FYNNEI. Losses at the gene ends were 5 bases for V and 4 bases for J; bases not matched to a gene: 7. The CDR3 is CASSPLAGGIYNEQFF. In nucleotides, the CDR3 is TGTGCCAGCAGTCCTCTAGCGGGGGGAATTTACAATGAGCAGTTCTTC.

The genes are TRBV5-1 and TRBJ2-3, with TRBD1 matching 10 bases. The CDR3 is 16 residues long. From germline, CDR1 is SGHRS and CDR2 YFSETQ. The ends lost 0 bases at V and 2 bases at J; junction bases unmatched: 3. This CDR3 reads CASSLGQGAPTDTQYF. CDR3 sequence (DNA): TGCGCCAGCAGCTTGGGACAGGGGGCTCCCACAGATACGCAGTATTTT. Drawing the rest from reference TRBV5-1 and TRBJ2-3, the complete variable domain is KAGVTQTPRYLIKTRGQQVTLSCSPISGHRSVSWYQQTPGQGLQFLFEYFSETQRNKGNFPGRFSGRQFSNSRSEMNVSTLELGDSALYLCASSLGQGAPTDTQYFGPGTRLTVL.

About this clone itself: Other DNA sequences in this sample translate to the same CDR3. This chain connects TRBV5-1 to TRBJ1-1; TRBD1 is a possible D gene (5 bases). Trimming pared 2 bases from V and 1 base from J, leaving 9 bases between. Germline CDR1 is SGHRS and CDR2 is YFSETQ. This CDR3 contains 14 residues. In DNA, the CDR3 is TGCGCCAGCAGCTTAGATCAGGGGAACACTGAAGCTTTCTTT. This encodes CASSLDQGNTEAFF.

This clone showed up just a few times. The chain combines TRBV28 with TRBJ2-7; 7 bases fit TRBD2. J lost 4 bases, V lost 9 bases, and 12 bases had no gene match. CDR1 and CDR2 from the germline V gene are MDHEN and SYDVKM. This CDR3 is 14 amino acids long. The CDR3 DNA reads TGTGCCAGTCCCCCCGGAGGGAGGGCTTACGAGCAGTACTTC. It yields the protein CASPPGGRAYEQYF.

The chain uses TRBV7-2 and TRBJ2-7; no clear D gene. Between the trimmed V and J ends, which lost 6 bases and 0 bases, there was a span of 9 bases. CDR3 length equals 13 residues. CDR1 and CDR2 (germline): SGHTA, FQGNSA. The CDR3 DNA is TGTGCCAGCAGGCAGTCTAGCTCCTACGAGCAGTACTTC. It codes for CASRQSSSYEQYF.

The chain combines TRBV27 with TRBJ2-2; TRBD2 aligns across 11 bases. Looked up from germline, CDR1 is MNHEY and CDR2 is SMNVEV (reference sequence). V lost 4 bases, J lost 9 bases, and 13 bases stayed unmatched. This CDR3 has 17 amino acids. The CDR3 loop is CASSSYASTSGSWELFF. The CDR3 DNA reads TGTGCCAGCAGTTCCTATGCATCAACTAGCGGGAGTTGGGAGCTGTTTTTT.

The chain uses TRBV7-9 and TRBJ2-6; D call uncertain. The CDR3 extends over 15 amino acids. In germline, CDR1 is SEHNR, CDR2 FQNEAQ (reference sequence). Trimming pared 2 bases from V and 2 bases from J, leaving 7 bases between. CDR3 nucleotides: TGTGCCAGCAGCTTACGGAGCGCTGGGGCCAACGTCCTGACTTTC. It codes for CASSLRSAGANVLTF.

V is TRBV5-1 and J is TRBJ2-1, with 10 bases identical to TRBD2. The germline CDR1 and CDR2 sequences are SGHRS and YFSETQ. The CDR3 loop spans 16 amino acids. Trimming took 0 bases from V and 4 from J; bases not matched to a gene: 4. The CDR3 DNA reads as TGCGCCAGCAGCTTGGCGGGACTAGCGACGTACAATGAGCAGTTCTTC. Encoded protein: CASSLAGLATYNEQFF.

The chain combines TRBV5-1 with TRBJ2-2, with TRBD2 matching 11 bases. The CDR3 is 15 amino acids. The V segment lost 7 bases and the J segment 5 bases; nucleotides outside the gene matches: 7. The V gene's germline CDR1 is SGHRS and CDR2 YFSETQ. The CDR3 region has the DNA TGCGCCAGCGGGCTAGCGGGAGGAAGGACCGGGGAGCTGTTTTTT. This gives the protein CASGLAGGRTGELFF.

This clone was seen only a few times. The J gene is TRBJ2-5, the V gene TRBV5-4; tentatively, D is TRBD2 (5 bases). Germline assignment: CDR1 SGHNT and CDR2 YYREEE (reference sequence). This CDR3 spans 13 amino acids. Trimming took 6 bases from V and 3 from J, leaving 12 bases between them. The CDR3 bases are TGTGCCAGCAAATTCTGGGGAGAAGAGACCCAGTACTTC. Protein sequence: CASKFWGEETQYF.

V usage is TRBV5-1 and J usage is TRBJ2-5, with 7 nucleotides matching TRBD2. The tail of the sequence fits TRBJ2-7 better, so the J call may be wrong. Per germline, CDR1 SGHRS and CDR2 YFSETQ. The CDR3 has 14 amino acids. In nucleotides, the CDR3 is TGCGCCAGCAGCTCCCTAGCGGACCACTACGAGCAGTACTTC. Translated: CASSSLADHYEQYF.

CDR3 in amino acids: CASSERGRPYGYTF. Here the CDR3 DNA reads TGTGCCAGCAGTGAAAGGGGGCGCCCCTATGGCTACACCTTC. This chain connects TRBV6-4 to TRBJ1-2; 7 bases match TRBD1. After removal of 3 bases from V and 4 bases from J, the junction contained 5 bases not matched to a gene. CDR3 length: 14 residues. Germline-derived CDR1 and CDR2 are MRHNA and SNTAGT.

This chain uses TRBV7-9 with TRBJ2-2; the D gene is possibly TRBD2 (5 bases). Germline-derived CDR1 and CDR2 are SEHNR and FQNEAQ (reference sequence). Trimming pared 5 bases from V and 7 bases from J, leaving 14 bases between. CDR3 length: 14 amino acids. CDR3 residues: CASSPTDEGGELFF. CDR3 bases: TGTGCCAGCAGCCCCACGGATGAGGGCGGGGAGCTGTTTTTT.

The J gene is TRBJ1-1, the V gene TRBV6-1; 8 positions match TRBD1. This CDR3 contains 13 residues. V lost 5 bases to trimming and J lost 11 bases; unmatched junction nucleotides: 10. Germline V lookup: CDR1 MNHNS, CDR2 SASEGT. CDR3 in DNA: TGTGCCAGCAGTCGGACAGGGAGGTATGTGGCTTTCTTT. Amino acids: CASSRTGRYVAFF.

The chain links TRBV30 to TRBJ1-2; D is uncertain. The V gene lost 1 base and the J gene lost 5 bases, with 14 bases spanning the gap. CDR1 is GTSNPN and CDR2 is SVGIG in the germline V gene (reference sequence). The CDR3 sequence is 14 residues long. The CDR3 is CAWSGTGKPYGYTF. CDR3 bases: TGTGCCTGGAGTGGGACCGGGAAACCTTATGGCTACACCTTC.

V is TRBV7-9 and J is TRBJ2-7; D is unresolved. The germline V gene encodes CDR1 SEHNR and CDR2 FQNEAQ (reference sequence). This CDR3 is 13 amino acids long. Deletions cut 1 base from V and 0 bases from J, with 4 bases between. CDR3 sequence reads: CASSLESSYEQYF. DNA for the CDR3: TGTGCCAGCAGCTTAGAGAGCTCCTACGAGCAGTACTTC.

This chain uses TRBV6-1 with TRBJ2-1; D is perhaps TRBD2 (6 bases). Trimming cost V 4 bases and J 4 bases, with 11 bases left between them. Germline V gene sequence: CDR1 MNHNS, CDR2 SASEGT. This CDR3 contains 14 residues. CDR3 amino acids: CASSGRSGYNEQFF. The DNA of the CDR3 is TGTGCCAGCAGTGGAAGAAGCGGGTACAATGAGCAGTTCTTC.

The V gene is TRBV15, the J gene TRBJ2-7, with 8 bases that match TRBD2. V was pared by 3 bases and J by 5 bases, with 12 bases of the junction left unmatched. Germline CDR1 reads LNHNV; CDR2 reads YYDKDF (reference sequence). CDR3 size: 16 residues. This CDR3 is CATSSPEGRGGHEQYF. In DNA, the CDR3 is TGTGCCACCAGCAGCCCCGAGGGACGGGGGGGCCACGAGCAGTACTTC.

The chain's CDR3 is CASSPGQPNEKLFF. CDR3 bases: TGTGCCAGCTCACCGGGACAGCCTAATGAAAAACTGTTTTTT. V usage is TRBV18 and J usage is TRBJ1-4; TRBD1 matches 7 bases. The germline gives CDR1 KGHSH, CDR2 LQKENI. J lost 3 bases, V lost 3 bases, and 1 base had no gene match. This CDR3 contains 14 residues.

V is TRBV7-9 and J is TRBJ2-1; D is perhaps TRBD2 (5 bases). The CDR3 is 16 residues long. The germline V and J ends were trimmed by 6 bases and 3 bases, with 18 bases remaining between them. Germline loops: CDR1 SEHNR, CDR2 FQNEAQ (reference sequence). This chain's CDR3 is CASSIPESSGYNEQFF. In DNA, the CDR3 is TGTGCCAGCAGTATCCCCGAGAGCAGCGGCTACAATGAGCAGTTCTTC.